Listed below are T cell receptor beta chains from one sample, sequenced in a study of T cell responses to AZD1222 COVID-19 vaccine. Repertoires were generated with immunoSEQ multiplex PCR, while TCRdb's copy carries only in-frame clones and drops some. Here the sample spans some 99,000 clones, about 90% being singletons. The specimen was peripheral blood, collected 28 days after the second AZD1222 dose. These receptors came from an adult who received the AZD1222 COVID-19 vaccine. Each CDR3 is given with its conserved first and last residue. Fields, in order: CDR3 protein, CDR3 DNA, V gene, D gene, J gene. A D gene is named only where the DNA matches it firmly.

CDR3aa: CASSWGAKNIQYF
CDR3nt: TGTGCCAGCAGTTGGGGGGCCAAAAACATTCAGTACTTC
v_gene: TRBV27
d_gene: .
j_gene: TRBJ2-4

CDR3aa: CASSDRALNQPQHF
CDR3nt: TGTGCCAGCAGTGACAGGGCCCTTAATCAGCCCCAGCATTTT
v_gene: TRBV2
d_gene: .
j_gene: TRBJ1-5

CDR3aa: CASKAVAGGVYEQYF
CDR3nt: TGTGCCAGCAAAGCGGTAGCGGGAGGGGTCTACGAGCAGTACTTC
v_gene: TRBV2
d_gene: TRBD2
j_gene: TRBJ2-7

CDR3aa: CASSFSLAGESEQYF
CDR3nt: TGCGCCAGCAGCTTTTCGCTAGCGGGAGAAAGCGAGCAGTACTTC
v_gene: TRBV5-1
d_gene: TRBD2
j_gene: TRBJ2-7

CDR3aa: CASSLVRDHSGELFF
CDR3nt: TGTGCCAGCAGTTTAGTTCGGGATCATTCCGGGGAGCTGTTTTTT
v_gene: TRBV28
d_gene: .
j_gene: TRBJ2-2

CDR3aa: CASSLSAATETQYF
CDR3nt: TGTGCCAGCAGCCTCTCCGCGGCGACGGAGACCCAGTACTTC
v_gene: TRBV3-1/TRBV3-2
d_gene: .
j_gene: TRBJ2-5

CDR3aa: CASSLSNLGTQHF
CDR3nt: TGTGCCAGCAGCTTGTCGAATCTCGGGACGCAGCATTTT
v_gene: TRBV7-2
d_gene: .
j_gene: TRBJ1-5

CDR3aa: CASSLGNQETQYF
CDR3nt: TGTGCCAGCAGCTTAGGCAACCAAGAGACCCAGTACTTC
v_gene: TRBV7-6
d_gene: .
j_gene: TRBJ2-5

CDR3aa: CASSLAGPVYEQFF
CDR3nt: TGTGCCAGCAGCTTGGCAGGCCCGGTATATGAGCAGTTCTTC
v_gene: TRBV7-2
d_gene: .
j_gene: TRBJ2-1

CDR3aa: CASRGTNHSGNTIYF
CDR3nt: TGTGCCAGCAGGGGGACTAACCACTCTGGAAACACCATATATTTT
v_gene: TRBV6-5
d_gene: .
j_gene: TRBJ1-3

CDR3aa: CASSYQGSLSYEQYF
CDR3nt: TGTGCCAGCAGTTACCAGGGGTCCCTCTCCTACGAGCAGTACTTC
v_gene: TRBV6-5
d_gene: .
j_gene: TRBJ2-7

CDR3aa: CAITPGQSDTGELFF
CDR3nt: TGTGCCATCACCCCGGGACAGTCTGACACCGGGGAGCTGTTTTTT
v_gene: TRBV10-3
d_gene: TRBD1
j_gene: TRBJ2-2

CDR3aa: CASSQPLAGRKAGELFF
CDR3nt: TGCGCCAGCAGCCAACCCTTAGCGGGACGCAAGGCCGGGGAGCTGTTTTTT
v_gene: TRBV4-1
d_gene: TRBD2
j_gene: TRBJ2-2

CDR3aa: CASKNLGSLDEKLFF
CDR3nt: TGTGCCAGTAAGAATCTAGGGAGTTTAGATGAAAAACTGTTTTTT
v_gene: TRBV19
d_gene: .
j_gene: TRBJ1-4

CDR3aa: CASSRLAISYEQYF
CDR3nt: TGTGCCAGCAGTCGACTAGCCATTTCCTACGAGCAGTACTTC
v_gene: TRBV7-9
d_gene: TRBD2
j_gene: TRBJ2-7

CDR3aa: CASSLATDYEQYF
CDR3nt: TGTGCCAGCAGCTTAGCGACTGACTACGAGCAGTACTTC
v_gene: TRBV7-2
d_gene: .
j_gene: TRBJ2-7

CDR3aa: CASSLFRTATAGNTIYF
CDR3nt: TGTGCCAGCAGCTTGTTCCGGACAGCAACGGCGGGAAACACCATATATTTT
v_gene: TRBV5-5
d_gene: .
j_gene: TRBJ1-3

CDR3aa: CACGRIEAFF
CDR3nt: TGTGCCTGCGGACGGATTGAAGCTTTCTTT
v_gene: TRBV30
d_gene: .
j_gene: TRBJ1-1

CDR3aa: CASSRRGWGTGELFF
CDR3nt: TGTGCCAGCAGTCGAAGGGGGTGGGGGACCGGGGAGCTGTTTTTT
v_gene: TRBV28
d_gene: .
j_gene: TRBJ2-2

CDR3aa: CAWSGVGLRTDTQYF
CDR3nt: TGTGCCTGGAGTGGTGTAGGGCTGAGGACAGATACGCAGTATTTT
v_gene: TRBV30
d_gene: .
j_gene: TRBJ2-3

CDR3aa: CATSRDLVGLRGSPLHF
CDR3nt: TGTGCCACCAGCAGAGATTTGGTTGGCCTTAGAGGATCACCCCTCCACTTT
v_gene: TRBV15
d_gene: .
j_gene: TRBJ1-6

CDR3aa: CASKGTGIPSPLHF
CDR3nt: TGTGCCAGCAAGGGGACAGGGATACCCTCACCCCTCCACTTT
v_gene: TRBV2
d_gene: TRBD1
j_gene: TRBJ1-6

CDR3aa: CASSGGAGISYEQYF
CDR3nt: TGTGCCAGTAGTGGGGGAGCGGGTATCTCCTACGAGCAGTACTTC
v_gene: TRBV19
d_gene: .
j_gene: TRBJ2-7